What follows are 2 T cell receptor beta chains derived from one specimen sequenced in a study of cytomegalovirus exposure and HLA in healthy donors. 60 Vbeta and 13 Jbeta primers were used in PCR. Assay used: immunoSEQ multiplex PCR; TCRdb lists only in-frame clones, some missing. The sample has about 97,000 clones, 65% to 75% seen once; the top ten hold around 1.9%. The sequenced material came from PBMCs. The receptor source for this set is a woman in her thirties or forties in good health and CMV-seronegative.

The V and J genes are TRBV6-1 and TRBJ1-1, with a weak D call TRBD1 (6 bases). Trimming left V 6 bases short and J 1 base short, with 12 bases between. From germline, CDR1 is MNHNS and CDR2 SASEGT. The CDR3 has 14 amino acids. CDR3 sequence: CASSTGSRNTEAFF. The CDR3 coding sequence is TGTGCCAGCAGCACAGGGAGTAGGAACACTGAAGCTTTCTTT.

This clone was seen a single time. The rearrangement links TRBV19 to TRBJ2-7, with 10 nucleotides matching TRBD1. This CDR3 has 14 amino acids. Trimming removed 3 bases from V and 4 bases from J; junction bases left unmatched: 3. Per the germline V gene, CDR1 is LNHDA and CDR2 is SQIVND (reference sequence). CDR3 nucleotide sequence: TGTGCCAGTAGTATTGGGACAGGGGTATACGAGCAGTACTTC. Its protein is CASSIGTGVYEQYF. The whole variable domain, remainder taken from reference TRBV19 and TRBJ2-7, is DGGITQSPKYLFRKEGQNVTLSCEQNLNHDAMYWYRQDPGQGLRLIYYSQIVNDFQKGDIAEGYSVSREKKESFPLTVTSAQKNPTAFYLCASSIGTGVYEQYFGPGTRLTVT.